This paragraph covers one T cell receptor (beta chain) sequence. Its antigen is unidentified. Only CD45RO-negative cells positively selected for CCR7 counted as naive CD8 cells, so terminally differentiated effector memory CD45RA+ cells were excluded. The table came from immunoSEQ multiplex PCR; TCRdb's copy has only in-frame clones and leaves some out. The table has about 590,000 clones, around 95% seen once. These data are taken from a study of shared clonotypes between healthy human individuals. Whole-study findings and limits: The sharing of 4.5% to 5% of naive CD4 clonotypes was seen across a handful of donors.

This receptor was identified in a young woman in good health. What was sequenced was naive CD8+ T cells sorted from blood.

The chain's CDR3 is CASKTTGSYNEQFF. CDR3 nucleotides: TGTGCCAGTAAGACGACAGGCTCCTACAATGAGCAGTTCTTC. The chain links TRBV19 to TRBJ2-1; maybe TRBD1 (6 bases). The CDR3 has 14 residues. Germline CDR1 and CDR2: LNHDA and SQIVND (reference sequence). V was cut by 7 bases and J by 0 bases, with 10 bases left in between.